This entry features one T cell receptor (beta chain) sequence. Its antigen has not been determined. No quality values exist for individual bases; no much larger clone is one base distant. V is clipped by 0 bases and J by 7 bases, and the sequence between their germline boundaries is 15 bases long. From its cysteine to its phenylalanine, the CDR3 spans 16 amino acids. Here the CDR3 DNA is all that survives: 48 bases in frame from base 1. Reading the germline V gene gives CDR1 MNHEY and CDR2 SVGAGI. The time point label, read with the paper, signifies: about 28 days (+/-7) after the second vaccine dose. The intended sense of this specimen's treatment or condition label: meningococcal conjugate vaccine given as trial control. The vaccinee samples were drawn from two UK trials, COV001 and COV002, one of which was a single-blind randomized controlled phase 2/3 trial testing AZD1222 (ChAdOx1 nCoV-19) in healthy adults. For TCRbeta chain sequencing, PBMC samples from trial participants were taken at day 0 and at day 28 after the second dose.

The sample is drawn from a study of T cell responses to AZD1222 COVID-19 vaccine (dated by TCRdb to about 2021). About the full investigation: A total of over 230 trial participants underwent TCR sequencing, of whom some 210 received two doses of AZD1222 and about 25 received two doses of the MenACWY control vaccine. Trial participants were enrolled by age into subgroups of 18-55, 56-69 and 70-plus years, and roughly 150, 30 and 60 TCR-sequenced participants, respectively, were included in these subgroups.

Summary of the overall study and its limitations: Most participants were white British and females outnumbered males, and the authors suggested that clonal diversity may have been underestimated. The 56-69-year group was small, and its depth increase did not reach significance, likely because of low power. Only five to seven AZD1222 recipients were SARS-CoV-2 seropositive at baseline, limiting conclusions about previously exposed vaccinees. Nearly half of unique spike-specific TCRs reportedly recognized epitopes outside regions mutated in the B.1.351 and B.1.1.7 variants. CD4 TCRs associated with the vaccine covered the entire spike protein, and the dominant responses were in regions 160-218 and 743-854. After two AZD1222 doses, both the breadth and the depth of spike-specific TCRs were significantly higher than at day 0 and than in MenACWY recipients. Because no day 14 peak-response samples were available, repertoires were characterized only after the peak T cell response.

The CDR3 regions of human TCRbeta chains were analyzed by immunosequencing. The authors' pipeline ran thus. TCRs in the repertoires were compared against a reference library of SARS-CoV-2-specific TCRs that had been generated with the MIRA antigen-specificity platform. Breadth was defined as the fraction of unique TCRs that were SARS-CoV-2-associated. Depth was defined as the fraction of total T cells that were SARS-CoV-2-associated. Using the MIRA data, each spike-specific TCR was assigned both to the spike region to which the TCR was reactive and to a CD4 or CD8 class. Log10-transformed breadth and depth values were compared by one-way ANOVA with Sidak's multiple comparisons tests. In TCRdb, the immuneACCESS table is reduced to in-frame sequences with V and J assigned. These tables do not hold every clone; where another copy was compared, an unresolved V gene accounts for under half, and the others remain unexplained. The DNA was the basis for D and trimming; V, J and clone size are from that table. The table for this sample lists fewer than 80,000 clones; around 88% of them were counted only once. The ten largest clones represent 9% to 10% of the sample.

The V and J segments used are TRBV6-5 and TRBJ2-2, and the D gene may be TRBD2, 5 bases matching. The source is an adult who received the MenACWY meningococcal vaccine as a control. Source: peripheral blood, taken 28 days after the second dose of the MenACWY control vaccine. The DNA sequence reads TGTGCCAGCAGTTACTCGGGTTCCGGGGTTAACGGGGAGCTGTTTTTT. This translates into CASSYSGSGVNGELFF.